Listed below are T cell receptor beta chains from one sample, sequenced in a study of blood T cell repertoires in COVID-19. The method was immunoSEQ multiplex PCR; TCRdb's version includes in-frame clones alone and lacks a portion of them. This table holds around 30,000 clones, 91% found once. The source material was peripheral blood. The receptors were sampled from a man aged 55-75 years with acute or convalescent COVID-19. Both conserved end residues are part of each CDR3. Each record gives: V gene, clone size, D gene, J gene, CDR3 DNA, CDR3 protein. D genes are given only for firm matches. Rows may omit the clone size; those that give it use once, few, many or a size class.

>TRBV5-6|.|TRBD2|TRBJ2-3
TGTGCCAGCAGCTTACCGGGGACTAGCGGGCTCGGAAGCACAGATACGCAGTATTTT
CASSLPGTSGLGSTDTQYF
>TRBV12-3/TRBV12-4|.|TRBD2|TRBJ2-1
TGTGCCAGCAGTACAGCTAGCGGGAGTGAGCAGTTCTTC
CASSTASGSEQFF
>TRBV2|.|TRBD1|TRBJ1-2
TGTGCCAGCAGGGCCCAGACAGGGGAAGACTATGGCTACACCTTC
CASRAQTGEDYGYTF
>TRBV7-9|.|.|TRBJ1-3
TGTGCCAGCAGCTTAGCCCGGACAACGCACACCATATATTTT
CASSLARTTHTIYF
>TRBV28|.|TRBD2|TRBJ2-2
TGTGCCAGCAGTTTAACGGCTAGCGGGAGCACCGGGGAGCTGTTTTTT
CASSLTASGSTGELFF
>TRBV9|.|.|TRBJ2-2
TGTGCCAGCAGCTTTAGCGAAGGTCTCATCGGGGAGCTGTTTTTT
CASSFSEGLIGELFF
>TRBV12-3/TRBV12-4|.|.|TRBJ1-1
TGTGCCAGCTCAAGGGGGTTGAGGACTGAAGCTTTCTTT
CASSRGLRTEAFF
>TRBV30|.|TRBD1|TRBJ2-3
TGTGCCTGGGGCCGGACAGGAGTAGATACGCAGTATTTT
CAWGRTGVDTQYF
>TRBV24-1|once|.|TRBJ2-7
TGTGCCACCAGTGATTTGCAGAAGGGGAAGCAGTACTTC
CATSDLQKGKQYF
>TRBV7-2|.|.|TRBJ2-7
TGTGCCAGCAGCTCTTCATCGACTTCCACGATCTCCTACGAGCAGTACTTC
CASSSSSTSTISYEQYF
>TRBV24-1|.|.|TRBJ1-2
TGTGCCACCAGTGGCCCGGACTCCTATGGCTACACCTTC
CATSGPDSYGYTF
>TRBV6-1|.|TRBD2|TRBJ2-1
TGTGCCAGCAGTGAAGCTAGGACTAGCGGGTACAATGAGCAGTTCTTC
CASSEARTSGYNEQFF
>TRBV7-8|.|.|TRBJ1-3
TGTGCCAGCAGCCCCCGACACTCTGGAAACACCATATATTTT
CASSPRHSGNTIYF
>TRBV30|.|.|TRBJ1-6
TGTGCCTGGAGTTTAGGCAGGGGAAATTCACCCCTCCACTTT
CAWSLGRGNSPLHF
>TRBV30|few|.|TRBJ1-3
TGTGCGGGGGCAGACCGAACCTCTGGAAACACCATATATTTT
CAGADRTSGNTIYF
>TRBV11-1|.|TRBD1|TRBJ2-5
TGTGCCAGCAGCTTAGGAGCACAGGGGATCCAAGAGACCCAGTACTTC
CASSLGAQGIQETQYF
>TRBV3-1/TRBV3-2|.|.|TRBJ1-2
TGTGCCAGCAGCCAGGGCAGACAGGCCTATGGCTACACCTTC
CASSQGRQAYGYTF
>TRBV3-1/TRBV3-2|.|TRBD2|TRBJ2-3
TGTGCCAGCAGCCCCGGGACTAGCGGGAGAGTTGATACGCAGTATTTT
CASSPGTSGRVDTQYF
>TRBV12-3/TRBV12-4|.|.|TRBJ1-2
TGTGCCAGCAGTTTTAACATTTGGGGCTACACCTTC
CASSFNIWGYTF
>TRBV7-9|.|.|TRBJ2-3
TGTGCCAGCAGCCCACCGGCGGGCCTAGTAAAAGATACGCAGTATTTT
CASSPPAGLVKDTQYF
>TRBV27|.|.|TRBJ2-5
TGTGCCAGCAGTTTGGGGCCCGGATCCCAAGAGACCCAGTACTTC
CASSLGPGSQETQYF
>TRBV2|once|.|TRBJ1-1
TGTGCCAGCATCACCCTAGTGACAGGTGCTGAAGCTTTCTTT
CASITLVTGAEAFF
>TRBV27|.|TRBD2|TRBJ2-3
TGTGCCAGCAGCGGGCCCATCCCGGGACTAGCGGGAGTGGAAGATACGCAGTATTTT
CASSGPIPGLAGVEDTQYF